What follows are 31 T cell receptor beta chains derived from one specimen sequenced in a study of blood T cell dynamics during melanoma immunotherapy. Here immunoSEQ multiplex PCR was the method, and the copy in TCRdb shows in-frame clones only, minus some. The sample includes over 10,000 clones, around 91% of them seen just once. Indicated time point: week 3, after first cycle of checkpoint inhibitor. The material sequenced was effector memory CD8+ T cells from blood, taken from a patient treated with checkpoint blockade. The origin of the receptors is a human donor with melanoma.

This chain joins TRBV29-1 and TRBJ2-7; weak D call: TRBD1 (6 bases). Per the germline V gene, CDR1 is SQVTM and CDR2 is ANQGSEA. V gave up 1 base and J gave up 3 bases, with 7 bases separating them. The CDR3 has 12 residues. In DNA form, the CDR3 reads TGCAGCGTTGAAGGCAGGGGCTACGAGCAGTACTTC. The encoded protein is CSVEGRGYEQYF.

This chain joins TRBV27 and TRBJ2-1, with D perhaps TRBD1 (6 bases). CDR1 and CDR2 (germline): MNHEY, SMNVEV (reference sequence). Trimming pared 5 bases from V and 7 bases from J, leaving 12 bases between. The CDR3 sequence is 13 residues long. As DNA, the CDR3 is TGTGCCAGCAGTGTCCCCGGACAGAATGAGCAGTTCTTC. Translating it yields CASSVPGQNEQFF.

This chain connects TRBV28 to TRBJ1-2; the match to TRBD1 covers 8 bases. CDR1 and CDR2 (germline): MDHEN, SYDVKM. Trimming at V came to 7 bases and at J to 7 bases, leaving 11 bases not matched to a gene. The CDR3 length is 14 residues. DNA of the CDR3: TGTGCCAGCAACTTTGGCAGGGGGCTCTTTGGCTACACCTTC. Residues: CASNFGRGLFGYTF.

The V and J genes are TRBV11-2 and TRBJ2-7; D is uncertain. The V gene lost 5 bases and the J gene lost 0 bases, with 14 bases spanning the gap. Germline CDR1 and CDR2: SGHAT and FQNNGV. CDR3 size: 15 residues. CDR3 protein: CASSIDPFPSYEQYF. Here the CDR3 DNA reads TGTGCCAGCAGCATTGACCCCTTTCCCTCCTACGAGCAGTACTTC.

The rearrangement uses TRBV5-1 and TRBJ2-1; D remains unclear. CDR1 and CDR2 from the germline V gene are SGHRS and YFSETQ. The CDR3 length is 12 residues. V gave up 4 bases and J gave up 7 bases, with 9 bases separating them. CDR3 residues: CASSPVWNEQFF. In nucleotides, the CDR3 is TGCGCCAGCAGCCCAGTTTGGAATGAGCAGTTCTTC.

The V gene is TRBV29-1, the J gene TRBJ2-7; 8 bases are a match to TRBD1. V shed 5 bases, J shed 1 base, and the junction held 4 bases outside the gene matches. In germline, CDR1 is SQVTM, CDR2 ANQGSEA. CDR3 size: 13 residues. CDR3 DNA sequence: TGCAGCGTTTTCGGGACAGGTTCCTACGAGCAGTACTTC. This translates into CSVFGTGSYEQYF.

The chain employs TRBV27 and TRBJ1-1, with 7 nucleotides matching TRBD1. CDR1 is MNHEY and CDR2 is SMNVEV in the germline V gene (reference sequence). The CDR3 loop spans 11 amino acids. V shed 10 bases, J shed 4 bases, and the junction held 3 bases outside the gene matches. CDR3 in amino acids: CATYRGTEAFF. Written as DNA, the CDR3 is TGTGCCACCTACAGGGGCACTGAAGCTTTCTTT.

The J gene is TRBJ2-7, the V gene TRBV19; no reliable D call. V lost 3 bases and J lost 4, with 10 bases in between. This CDR3 has 13 residues. Germline V gene sequence: CDR1 LNHDA, CDR2 SQIVND (reference sequence). The CDR3 protein is CASSIEDGYEQYF. In DNA form, the CDR3 reads TGTGCCAGTAGTATCGAGGACGGATACGAGCAGTACTTC.

The chain couples TRBV25-1 to TRBJ2-3, with D perhaps being TRBD1 or TRBD2 (5 bases each). CDR1 MGHDK and CDR2 SYGVNS come from the germline V gene. The V end was cut by 2 bases, the J end by 3 bases, with 18 bases between. This CDR3 is 17 amino acids long. This CDR3 reads CASSEPQAGTGTDTQYF. The CDR3 nucleotides read TGTGCCAGCAGTGAACCCCAAGCAGGGACGGGTACAGATACGCAGTATTTT.

The chain has TRBV2 and TRBJ2-1, with 8 bases that match TRBD2. The CDR3 runs 14 residues. J was trimmed by 1 base and V by 5 bases; bases with no gene match: 1. CDR1 is SNHLY, CDR2 FYNNEI, per germline. The CDR3 region has the DNA TGTGCCAGCAGTTCTAGCGGGTCCTACAATGAGCAGTTCTTC. It yields the protein CASSSSGSYNEQFF. The whole variable domain, filled in from reference TRBV2 and TRBJ2-1, reads EPEVTQTPSHQVTQMGQEVILRCVPISNHLYFYWYRQILGQKVEFLVSFYNNEISEKSEIFDDQFSVERPDGSNFTLKIRSTKLEDSAMYFCASSSSGSYNEQFFGPGTRLTVL.

The V call is TRBV2, the J call TRBJ2-7; D uncertain. Trimming removed 2 bases from V and 4 bases from J, with 15 bases in between. Germline CDR1 is SNHLY and CDR2 is FYNNEI. The CDR3 is 15 residues long. The CDR3 DNA sequence: TGTGCCAGCAGTGAATCCTCCCTGGTCTCGTACGAGCAGTACTTC. Translation: CASSESSLVSYEQYF. Full variable domain (outside the CDR3, taken from reference TRBV2 and TRBJ2-7): EPEVTQTPSHQVTQMGQEVILRCVPISNHLYFYWYRQILGQKVEFLVSFYNNEISEKSEIFDDQFSVERPDGSNFTLKIRSTKLEDSAMYFCASSESSLVSYEQYFGPGTRLTVT.

The V and J genes are TRBV27 and TRBJ1-2; D unclear. Trimming shortened V by 5 bases and J by 0 bases, and 7 bases separated the two germline ends. This CDR3 has 13 residues. Germline V lookup: CDR1 MNHEY, CDR2 SMNVEV (reference sequence). CDR3 in amino acids: CASSITANYGYTF. In nucleotides, the CDR3 is TGTGCCAGCAGTATCACAGCTAACTATGGCTACACCTTC.

The chain recombines TRBV19 with TRBJ1-1; no reliable D call. The CDR3 extends over 11 amino acids. V lost 5 bases, J lost 7 bases, and 8 bases lay in between. Germline lookup yields CDR1 LNHDA and CDR2 SQIVND (reference sequence). In nucleotides, the CDR3 is TGTGCCAGTAGTTCGCCAGGTGAAGCTTTCTTT. Translated: CASSSPGEAFF.

The chain uses TRBV28 and TRBJ2-1; possibly TRBD2 for D (7 bases). V was pared by 7 bases and J by 1 base, with 17 bases between. Germline CDR1 is MDHEN and CDR2 is SYDVKM. The CDR3 is made up of 16 amino acids. CDR3 in amino acids: CASTPWGGVSYNEQFF. The DNA for the CDR3 is TGTGCCAGCACCCCTTGGGGGGGCGTTTCCTACAATGAGCAGTTCTTC.

This chain joins TRBV5-5 and TRBJ2-7, with D perhaps matching TRBD1 (6 bases). Germline lookup yields CDR1 SGHKS and CDR2 YYEKEE (reference sequence). The CDR3 spans 14 residues. V lost 4 bases and J 2 bases, leaving 13 bases between the germline ends. The CDR3 is CASSNWTATYEQYF. The CDR3 bases are TGTGCCAGCAGCAACTGGACAGCGACCTACGAGCAGTACTTC.

The rearrangement links TRBV5-6 to TRBJ2-5; D gene uncertain. The CDR3 is made up of 15 amino acids. The germline V and J ends were trimmed by 2 bases and 2 bases, with 13 bases remaining between them. Germline CDR1 and CDR2: SGHDT and YYEEEE. CDR3 nucleotides: TGTGCCAGCAGCTTTTGGAGATCCGCACAAGAGACCCAGTACTTC. It translates to CASSFWRSAQETQYF.

The V gene is TRBV7-9, the J gene TRBJ2-5, with 10 bases matching TRBD2. This CDR3 has 15 residues. V lost 0 bases to trimming and J lost 3 bases; unmatched junction nucleotides: 1. Germline V gene data show CDR1 as SEHNR and CDR2 as FQNEAQ (reference sequence). In DNA, the CDR3 is TGTGCCAGCAGCTTAGCGAGCGGGAGGGAAGAGACCCAGTACTTC. It encodes CASSLASGREETQYF.

The chain has TRBV25-1 and TRBJ2-1; 9 positions match TRBD2. The CDR3 runs 15 residues. The germline CDR1 and CDR2 sequences are MGHDK and SYGVNS. The V gene end was trimmed by 7 bases and the J gene end by 3 bases; junction bases not matched to a gene: 7. The CDR3 nucleotides are TGTGCCAGCATCGGTGTAGCGGGAGTCTACAATGAGCAGTTCTTC. Protein: CASIGVAGVYNEQFF.

The V call is TRBV9, the J call TRBJ1-1, with a possible D match to TRBD1 (5 bases). With 3 bases removed from V and 0 bases from J, the gap between germline ends came to 9 bases. Germline V CDR1 and CDR2: SGDLS, YYNGEE. The length of the CDR3 is 14 residues. This CDR3 reads CASSGQTMNTEAFF. DNA of the CDR3: TGTGCCAGCAGCGGACAGACCATGAACACTGAAGCTTTCTTT.

The chain carries TRBV5-6 and TRBJ1-1; D is undetermined. V lost 2 bases to trimming and J lost 0 bases, with 5 bases between them. This CDR3 has 13 amino acids. CDR1 and CDR2 (germline): SGHDT, YYEEEE. CDR3 region: CASSLRMNTEAFF. CDR3 in DNA: TGTGCCAGCAGCTTAAGGATGAACACTGAAGCTTTCTTT. The whole variable domain, filled in from reference TRBV5-6 and TRBJ1-1, reads DAGVTQSPTHLIKTRGQQVTLRCSPKSGHDTVSWYQQALGQGPQFIFQYYEEEERQRGNFPDRFSGHQFPNYSSELNVNALLLGDSALYLCASSLRMNTEAFFGQGTRLTVV.

The chain is built from TRBV10-1 and TRBJ2-2; D ambiguous. The CDR3 totals 13 residues. Trimming cost V 4 bases and J 6 bases, with 9 bases left between them. The germline CDR1 and CDR2 sequences are WNHNN and SYGVQD (reference sequence). CDR3 sequence reads: CASSGTGAGELFF. The DNA of the CDR3 is TGCGCCAGCAGTGGAACTGGGGCCGGGGAGCTGTTTTTT.

The J gene is TRBJ2-1, the V gene TRBV19; a weak D match, TRBD2 (6 bases). The CDR3 covers 15 residues. Germline V CDR1 and CDR2: LNHDA, SQIVND (reference sequence). Trimming shortened V by 8 bases and J by 0 bases, and 14 bases separated the two germline ends. The CDR3 sequence: CASAGTVLSYNEQFF. CDR3 DNA: TGTGCCAGTGCGGGGACTGTTCTCTCCTACAATGAGCAGTTCTTC.

This clone has more than one count but fewer than ten. This sequence joins TRBV27 and TRBJ1-2; D is uncertain. Trimming left V 6 bases short and J 8 bases short, with 16 bases between. The CDR3 spans 13 residues. Looked up from germline, CDR1 is MNHEY and CDR2 is SMNVEV (reference sequence). In nucleotides, the CDR3 is TGTGCCAGCAGCCCCACCGGGGTGAGAGGCTACACCTTC. It encodes CASSPTGVRGYTF.

V gene TRBV7-9 combines with J gene TRBJ2-7; 12 bases map to TRBD1. This CDR3 is built from 15 residues. Germline CDR1 is SEHNR and CDR2 is FQNEAQ (reference sequence). With 2 bases clipped from V and 5 bases from J, the junction kept 4 bases outside the gene matches. Here the CDR3 DNA reads TGTGCCAGCAGCTTACCCGGGACAGGGGGCAACGAGCAGTACTTC. Translation: CASSLPGTGGNEQYF.

The V call is TRBV19, the J call TRBJ2-7, with 9 bases fitting TRBD1. Trimming removed 3 bases from V and 2 bases from J; junction bases left unmatched: 5. The CDR3 is 15 amino acids. Per the germline V gene, CDR1 is LNHDA and CDR2 is SQIVND (reference sequence). The CDR3 sequence: CASSMGTGSPYEQYF. DNA of the CDR3: TGTGCCAGTAGTATGGGGACAGGGAGTCCCTACGAGCAGTACTTC.

This clone was seen only once. V and J are TRBV6-5 and TRBJ2-3; 9 bases match TRBD1. This CDR3 region has 16 residues. Germline V gene sequence: CDR1 MNHEY, CDR2 SVGAGI. V lost 0 bases to trimming and J lost 8 bases; unmatched junction nucleotides: 9. This chain's CDR3 is CASSYSPGQGPVTQYF. CDR3 nucleotide sequence: TGTGCCAGCAGTTACTCACCGGGACAGGGCCCAGTTACGCAGTATTTT.

The rearrangement links TRBV2 to TRBJ1-2; TRBD1 agrees at 11 bases. The trim removed 7 bases at V and 8 bases at J, leaving 9 bases unmatched. The V gene's germline CDR1 is SNHLY and CDR2 FYNNEI. The CDR3 spans 14 residues. The CDR3: CASTPGQGVSGYTF. CDR3 DNA sequence: TGTGCCAGCACTCCGGGACAGGGGGTTTCGGGCTACACCTTC.

This rearrangement joins TRBV7-9 to TRBJ2-7; 8 bases match TRBD1. J gave up 3 bases and V 4 bases, and 20 bases lay outside the gene matches. CDR3 length equals 19 residues. CDR1 is SEHNR, CDR2 FQNEAQ, per germline (reference sequence). CDR3 nucleotide sequence: TGTGCCAGCAGCTCGACGACAGGGGTGTCACTGCGGCCCCACTACGAGCAGTACTTC. Translated, it gives CASSSTTGVSLRPHYEQYF. Complete variable domain (other parts from reference TRBV7-9 and TRBJ2-7): DTGVSQNPRHKITKRGQNVTFRCDPISEHNRLYWYRQTLGQGPEFLTYFQNEAQLEKSRLLSDRFSAERPKGSFSTLEIQRTEQGDSAMYLCASSSTTGVSLRPHYEQYFGPGTRLTVT.

As for this clone: At the DNA level, this CDR3 is encoded by other sequences in the same sample as well. V is TRBV19 and J is TRBJ1-1; possible D gene TRBD1, 5 bases. Trimming pared 11 bases from V and 1 base from J, leaving 17 bases between. The CDR3 has 14 residues. Germline CDR1 is LNHDA and CDR2 is SQIVND (reference sequence). This chain's CDR3 is CASQFNGGNTEAFF. CDR3 nucleotide sequence: TGTGCCTCCCAATTCAATGGGGGGAACACTGAAGCTTTCTTT. The complete variable domain, with remaining parts taken from reference TRBV19 and TRBJ1-1, reads DGGITQSPKYLFRKEGQNVTLSCEQNLNHDAMYWYRQDPGQGLRLIYYSQIVNDFQKGDIAEGYSVSREKKESFPLTVTSAQKNPTAFYLCASQFNGGNTEAFFGQGTRLTVV.

The chain combines TRBV30 with TRBJ1-1, with 7 positions matching TRBD1. Losses at the gene ends were 0 bases for V and 3 bases for J; bases not matched to a gene: 13. Germline assignment: CDR1 GTSNPN and CDR2 SVGIG (reference sequence). The CDR3 totals 17 residues. The CDR3 spells CAWSVPPTGIWYTEAFF. CDR3 DNA: TGTGCCTGGAGTGTACCTCCGACAGGGATCTGGTACACTGAAGCTTTCTTT.

The chain joins TRBV19 to TRBJ2-1, with TRBD1 matching over 7 bases. The germline V gene has CDR1 LNHDA and CDR2 SQIVND (reference sequence). V trimming: 4 bases; J trimming: 5 bases; junction bases outside the gene matches: 11. This CDR3 comprises 16 residues. The CDR3, as DNA: TGTGCCAGTAGTAAGTGGCCCGGGACAGATAACAATGAGCAGTTCTTC. Protein product: CASSKWPGTDNNEQFF. The whole variable domain, filled in from reference TRBV19 and TRBJ2-1, reads DGGITQSPKYLFRKEGQNVTLSCEQNLNHDAMYWYRQDPGQGLRLIYYSQIVNDFQKGDIAEGYSVSREKKESFPLTVTSAQKNPTAFYLCASSKWPGTDNNEQFFGPGTRLTVL.